The entry below gives a single T cell receptor beta chain sequence along with its context. The antigen is not known. These data come from a study of OX40 agonist ivuxolimab in advanced cancers. Study context: The treatment was a fully human IgG2 OX40 agonist, ivuxolimab. Three patients responded partially, comprising one with hepatocellular carcinoma and two with cutaneous melanoma. Study outcomes and limitations: Those patients achieving a partial response at 0.1-3.0 mg/kg showed among the lowest clonal expansion.

Measured with immunoSEQ multiplex PCR; TCRdb has only the in-frame clones, and not every one. The table has about 83,000 clones, roughly 88% seen once; the top ten hold more than 0.6%. From germline, CDR1 is SGHTA and CDR2 FQGNSA. This CDR3 region has 15 residues. V gave up 5 bases and J gave up 0 bases; unmatched junction bases: 5. Blood specimens came from baseline, cycle 4 day 1, and cycle 7 day 1. Here the sequenced sample was CD4+ or CD8+ T cells sorted from blood, taken in a trial of the OX40 agonist ivuxolimab. This clonotype was obtained from an adult with an advanced solid tumor such as melanoma, head and neck, liver or kidney cancer. This chain joins TRBV7-2 and TRBJ1-2; 8 bases line up with TRBD1. The CDR3 loop is CASSPGQGANYGYTF. CDR3 in DNA: TGTGCCAGCAGCCCAGGACAGGGAGCTAACTATGGCTACACCTTC.